A selection of T cell receptor beta chains follows, all from one sample in a study of graft-versus-host responses after intestinal transplantation. No cognate antigen is known for these TCRs. Only in-frame clones appear in the TCRdb table, and some are missing; sequencing was by immunoSEQ multiplex PCR. The table records about 120,000 clones, 85% to 95% of them present only once. Sequencing used unstimulated CD8+ T cells sorted from spleen or lymph node cells, obtained before intestinal transplant. The source is a human donor who received an intestinal transplant. Both conserved end residues are part of each CDR3. Each record gives: V gene, CDR3 protein.

>TRBV14
CASSPGVGAYEQYF
>TRBV7-9
CASSLGVTEAFF
>TRBV5-1
CASSLKSLAGLSYEQYF
>TRBV29-1
CSVGDRALNTEAFF
>TRBV27
CASSSTPDFSNQPQHF
>TRBV29-1
CSVDGLEGGYEQYF
>TRBV9
CASGGGMNTEAFF
>TRBV7-2
CASMSGVRESYEQYF
>TRBV29-1
CSVEDQGGADEQYF
>TRBV10-3
CAIKIEGRGYEQYF
>TRBV2
CASSEDSGSYNEQFF
>TRBV6-1
CASSEAVGRGQGQPQHF
>TRBV4-1
CASSQGPDTTYEQYF
>TRBV5-4
CASRPQGSTDTQYF
>TRBV6-5
CASSLAGGPIEQYF